This TCR beta chain derives from a study of blood T cells in healthy people across ages. CDR3 length equals 13 residues. Trimming left V 7 bases short and J 7 bases short, with 19 bases between. Germline V lookup: CDR1 SQVTM, CDR2 ANQGSEA. Combining a sample-barcoded 5' primer with a J-beta primer mix, a second PCR ran for about 7 to 12 cycles. TCRdb independently ran MiXCR on the 5' RACE reads; one entry per CDR3 protein. This sample has around 1,900,000 distinct CDR3 sequences, with 30% to 40% found just once. The chain combines TRBV29-1 with TRBJ1-1; the D gene is possibly TRBD1 (6 bases). Input material: blood. The sequence derives from a human donor in good health. The CDR3 DNA follows: TGCAGCGCCCTTCGGGGCGGGGGCGGTGAAGCTTTCTTT. Translated, it gives CSALRGGGGEAFF.